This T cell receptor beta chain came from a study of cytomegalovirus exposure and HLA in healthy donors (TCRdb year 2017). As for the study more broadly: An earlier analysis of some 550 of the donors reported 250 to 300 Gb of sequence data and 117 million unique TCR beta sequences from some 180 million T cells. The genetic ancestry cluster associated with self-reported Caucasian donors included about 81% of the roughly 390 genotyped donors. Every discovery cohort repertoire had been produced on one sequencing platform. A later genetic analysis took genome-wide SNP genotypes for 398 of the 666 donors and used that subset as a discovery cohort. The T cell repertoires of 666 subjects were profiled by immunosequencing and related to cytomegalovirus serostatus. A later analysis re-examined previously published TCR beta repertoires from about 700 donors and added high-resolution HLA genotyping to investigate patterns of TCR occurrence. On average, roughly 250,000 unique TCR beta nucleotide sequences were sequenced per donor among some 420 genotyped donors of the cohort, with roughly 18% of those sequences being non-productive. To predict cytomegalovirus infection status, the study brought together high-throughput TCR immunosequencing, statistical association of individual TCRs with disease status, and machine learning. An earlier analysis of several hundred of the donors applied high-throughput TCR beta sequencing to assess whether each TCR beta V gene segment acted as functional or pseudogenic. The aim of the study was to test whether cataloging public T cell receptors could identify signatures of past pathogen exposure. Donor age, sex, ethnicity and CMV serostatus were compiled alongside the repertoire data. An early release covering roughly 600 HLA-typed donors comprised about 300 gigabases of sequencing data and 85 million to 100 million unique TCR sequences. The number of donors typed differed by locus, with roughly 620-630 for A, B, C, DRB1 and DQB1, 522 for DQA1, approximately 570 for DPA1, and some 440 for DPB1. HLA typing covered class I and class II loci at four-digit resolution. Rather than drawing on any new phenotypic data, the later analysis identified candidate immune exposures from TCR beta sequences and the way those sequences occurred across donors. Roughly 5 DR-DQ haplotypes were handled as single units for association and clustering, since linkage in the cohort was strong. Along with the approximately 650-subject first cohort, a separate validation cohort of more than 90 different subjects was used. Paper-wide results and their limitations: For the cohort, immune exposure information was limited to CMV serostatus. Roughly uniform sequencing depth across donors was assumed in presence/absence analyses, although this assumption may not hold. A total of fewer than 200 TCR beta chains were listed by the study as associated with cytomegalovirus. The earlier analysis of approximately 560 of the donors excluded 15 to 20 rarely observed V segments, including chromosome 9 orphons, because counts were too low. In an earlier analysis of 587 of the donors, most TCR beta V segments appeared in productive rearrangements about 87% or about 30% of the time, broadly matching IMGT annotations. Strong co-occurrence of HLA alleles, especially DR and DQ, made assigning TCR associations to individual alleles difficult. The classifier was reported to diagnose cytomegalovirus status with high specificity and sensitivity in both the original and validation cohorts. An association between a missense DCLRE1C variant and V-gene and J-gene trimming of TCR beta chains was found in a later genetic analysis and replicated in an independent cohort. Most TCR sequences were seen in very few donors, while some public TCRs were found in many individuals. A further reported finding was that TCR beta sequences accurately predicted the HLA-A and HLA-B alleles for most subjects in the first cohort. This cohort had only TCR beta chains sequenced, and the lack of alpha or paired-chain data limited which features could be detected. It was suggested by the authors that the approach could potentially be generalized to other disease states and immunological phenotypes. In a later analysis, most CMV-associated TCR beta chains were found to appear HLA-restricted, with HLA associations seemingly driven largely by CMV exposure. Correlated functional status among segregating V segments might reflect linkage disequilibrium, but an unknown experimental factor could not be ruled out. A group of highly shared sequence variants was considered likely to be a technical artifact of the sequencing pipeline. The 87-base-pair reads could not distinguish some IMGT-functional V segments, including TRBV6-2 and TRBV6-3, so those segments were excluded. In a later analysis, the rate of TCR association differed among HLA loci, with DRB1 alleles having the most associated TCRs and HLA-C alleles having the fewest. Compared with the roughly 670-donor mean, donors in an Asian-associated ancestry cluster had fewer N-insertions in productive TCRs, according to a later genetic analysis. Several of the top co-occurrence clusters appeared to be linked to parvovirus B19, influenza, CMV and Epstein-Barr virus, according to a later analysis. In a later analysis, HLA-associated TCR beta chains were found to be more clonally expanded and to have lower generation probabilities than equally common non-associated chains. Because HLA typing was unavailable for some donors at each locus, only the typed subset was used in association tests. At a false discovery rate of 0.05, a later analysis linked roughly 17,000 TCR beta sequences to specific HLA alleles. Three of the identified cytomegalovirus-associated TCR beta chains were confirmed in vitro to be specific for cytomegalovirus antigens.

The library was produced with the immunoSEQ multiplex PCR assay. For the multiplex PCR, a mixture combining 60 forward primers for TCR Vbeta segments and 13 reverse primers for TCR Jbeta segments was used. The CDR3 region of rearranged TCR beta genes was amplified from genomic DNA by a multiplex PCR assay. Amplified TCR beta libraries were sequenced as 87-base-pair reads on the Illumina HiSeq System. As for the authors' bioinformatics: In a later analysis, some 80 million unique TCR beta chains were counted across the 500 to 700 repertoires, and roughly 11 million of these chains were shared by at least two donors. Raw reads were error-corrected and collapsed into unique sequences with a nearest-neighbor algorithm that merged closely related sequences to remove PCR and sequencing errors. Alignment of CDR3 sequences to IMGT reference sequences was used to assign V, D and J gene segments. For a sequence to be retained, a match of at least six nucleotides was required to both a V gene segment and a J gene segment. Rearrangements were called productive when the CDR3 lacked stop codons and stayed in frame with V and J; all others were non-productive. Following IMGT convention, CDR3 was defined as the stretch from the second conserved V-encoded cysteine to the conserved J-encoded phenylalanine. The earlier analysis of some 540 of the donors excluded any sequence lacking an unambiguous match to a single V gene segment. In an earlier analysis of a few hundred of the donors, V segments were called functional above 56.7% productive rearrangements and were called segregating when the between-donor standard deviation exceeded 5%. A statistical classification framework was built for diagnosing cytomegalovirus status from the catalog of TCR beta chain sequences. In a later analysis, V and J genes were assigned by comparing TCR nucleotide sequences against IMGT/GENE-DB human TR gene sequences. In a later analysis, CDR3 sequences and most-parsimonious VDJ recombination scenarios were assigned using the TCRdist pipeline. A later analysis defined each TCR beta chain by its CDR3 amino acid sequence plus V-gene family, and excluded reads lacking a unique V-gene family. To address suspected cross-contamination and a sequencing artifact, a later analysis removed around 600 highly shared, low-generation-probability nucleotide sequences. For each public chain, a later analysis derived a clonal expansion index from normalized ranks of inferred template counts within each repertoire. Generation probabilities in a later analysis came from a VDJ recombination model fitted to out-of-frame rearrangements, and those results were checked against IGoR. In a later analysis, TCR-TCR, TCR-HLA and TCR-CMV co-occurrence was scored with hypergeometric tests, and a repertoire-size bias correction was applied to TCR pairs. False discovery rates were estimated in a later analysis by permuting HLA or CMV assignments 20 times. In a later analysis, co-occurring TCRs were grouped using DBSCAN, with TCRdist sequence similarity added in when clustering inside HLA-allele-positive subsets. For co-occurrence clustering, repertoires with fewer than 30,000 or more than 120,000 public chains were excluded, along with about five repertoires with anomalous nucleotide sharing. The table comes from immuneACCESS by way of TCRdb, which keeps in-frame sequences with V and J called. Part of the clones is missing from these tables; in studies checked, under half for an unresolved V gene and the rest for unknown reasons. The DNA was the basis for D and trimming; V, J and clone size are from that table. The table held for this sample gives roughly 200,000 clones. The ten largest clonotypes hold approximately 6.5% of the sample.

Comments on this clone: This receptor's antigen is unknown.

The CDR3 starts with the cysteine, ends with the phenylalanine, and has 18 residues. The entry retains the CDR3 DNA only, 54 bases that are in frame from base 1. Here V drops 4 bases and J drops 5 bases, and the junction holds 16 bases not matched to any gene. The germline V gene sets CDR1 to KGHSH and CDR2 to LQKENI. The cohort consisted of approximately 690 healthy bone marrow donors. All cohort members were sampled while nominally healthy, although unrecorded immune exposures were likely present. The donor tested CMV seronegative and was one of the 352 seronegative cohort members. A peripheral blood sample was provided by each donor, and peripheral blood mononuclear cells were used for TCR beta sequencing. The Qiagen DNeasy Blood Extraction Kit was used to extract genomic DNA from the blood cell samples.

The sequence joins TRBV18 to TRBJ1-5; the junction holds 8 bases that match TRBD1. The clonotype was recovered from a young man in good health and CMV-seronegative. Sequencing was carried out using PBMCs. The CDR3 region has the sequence CASSLGDWTGRYHQPQHF. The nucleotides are TGTGCCAGCTCACTAGGGGACTGGACAGGGAGGTATCATCAGCCCCAGCATTTT. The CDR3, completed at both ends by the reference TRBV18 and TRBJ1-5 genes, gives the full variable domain NAGVMQNPRHLVRRRGQEARLRCSPMKGHSHVYWYRQLPEEGLKFMVYLQKENIIDESGMPKERFSAEFPKEGPSILRIQQVVRGDSAAYFCASSLGDWTGRYHQPQHFGDGTRLSIL.